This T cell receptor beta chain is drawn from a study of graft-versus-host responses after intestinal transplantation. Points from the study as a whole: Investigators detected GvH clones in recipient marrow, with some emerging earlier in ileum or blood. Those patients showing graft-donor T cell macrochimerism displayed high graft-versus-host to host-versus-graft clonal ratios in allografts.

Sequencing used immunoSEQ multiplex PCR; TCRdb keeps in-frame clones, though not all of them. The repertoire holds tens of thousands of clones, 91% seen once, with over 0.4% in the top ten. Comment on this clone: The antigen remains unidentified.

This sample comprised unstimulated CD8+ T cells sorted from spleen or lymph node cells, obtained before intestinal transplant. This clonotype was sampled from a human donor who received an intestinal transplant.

The CDR3 sequence is CASSLELAGSSYEQYF. For the CDR3, the DNA is TGTGCCAGCAGCTTAGAGCTAGCGGGGAGCTCCTACGAGCAGTACTTC. The chain combines TRBV7-2 with TRBJ2-7; 9 positions match TRBD2. V shed 1 base and J 0 bases; nucleotides not matched to a gene: 4. The CDR3 is 16 amino acids. Per germline, CDR1 SGHTA and CDR2 FQGNSA. Full variable domain (remainder filled in from reference TRBV7-2 and TRBJ2-7): GAGVSQSPSNKVTEKGKDVELRCDPISGHTALYWYRQSLGQGLEFLIYFQGNSAPDKSGLPSDRFSAERTGGSVSTLTIQRTQQEDSAVYLCASSLELAGSSYEQYFGPGTRLTVT.